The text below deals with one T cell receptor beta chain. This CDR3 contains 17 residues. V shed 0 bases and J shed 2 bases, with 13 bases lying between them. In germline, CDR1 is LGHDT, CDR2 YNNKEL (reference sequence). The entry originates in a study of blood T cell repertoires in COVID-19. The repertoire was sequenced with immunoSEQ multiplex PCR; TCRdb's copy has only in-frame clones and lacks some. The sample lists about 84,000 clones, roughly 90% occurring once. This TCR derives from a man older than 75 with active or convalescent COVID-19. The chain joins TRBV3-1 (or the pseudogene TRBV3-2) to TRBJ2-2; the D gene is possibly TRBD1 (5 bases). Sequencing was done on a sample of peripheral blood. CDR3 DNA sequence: TGTGCCAGCAGCCAAGATTTTAGACAGACAAACACCGGGGAGCTGTTTTTT. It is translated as CASSQDFRQTNTGELFF.